These 11 T cell receptor beta chains share one sample of origin, sequenced in a study of OX40 agonist ivuxolimab in advanced cancers. Data came from immunoSEQ multiplex PCR; TCRdb stores just in-frame clones and leaves some out. This table has about 96,000 clones, about 90% appearing once. The sample here was CD4+ or CD8+ T cells sorted from blood, taken in a trial of the OX40 agonist ivuxolimab. The receptors were sampled from an adult with an advanced solid tumor such as melanoma, head and neck, liver or kidney cancer.

The CDR3 region has the DNA TGTGCCAGCAGTGAAGAACCGGTGGCAGGGGGCGCCCGCAGGGCCAATGAGCAGTTCTTC. This codes for CASSEEPVAGGARRANEQFF. The gene calls are TRBV6-1 and TRBJ2-1; 8 nucleotides align to TRBD1. The junction had 20 bases not matched to a gene; V was cut back by 1 base and J by 6 bases. The CDR3 sequence is 20 residues long. Per germline, CDR1 MNHNS and CDR2 SASEGT.

The V call is TRBV7-2, the J call TRBJ2-7, with 14 bases fitting TRBD2. Per germline, CDR1 SGHTA and CDR2 FQGNSA. This CDR3 has 18 residues. J lost 1 base, V lost 0 bases, and 5 bases had no gene match. The CDR3 spells CASSLAGTSGSISYEQYF. The CDR3, as DNA: TGTGCCAGCAGCTTAGCGGGGACTAGCGGGAGCATTTCCTACGAGCAGTACTTC. Using reference TRBV7-2 and TRBJ2-7 for the parts outside the CDR3, the full variable domain is GAGVSQSPSNKVTEKGKDVELRCDPISGHTALYWYRQSLGQGLEFLIYFQGNSAPDKSGLPSDRFSAERTGGSVSTLTIQRTQQEDSAVYLCASSLAGTSGSISYEQYFGPGTRLTVT.

The chain is built from TRBV7-9 and TRBJ2-1; the D is unclear. This CDR3 contains 11 residues. CDR1 SEHNR and CDR2 FQNEAQ come from the germline V gene (reference sequence). The ends were cut back, 5 bases at V and 10 bases at J, with 9 bases in the middle. The CDR3 sequence is CASSPVEEQFF. Written as DNA, the CDR3 is TGTGCCAGCAGCCCGGTGGAAGAGCAGTTCTTC.

V and J are TRBV14 and TRBJ1-3; TRBD1 aligns across 8 bases. The CDR3 contains 11 residues. Per germline, CDR1 SGHDN and CDR2 FVKESK. The CDR3 DNA reads TGTCCTTACAGGGGGGGAAACACCATATATTTT. Its protein is CPYRGGNTIYF.

J is TRBJ2-4 and V is TRBV19; D possibly corresponds to TRBD2 (6 bases). V lost 0 bases, J lost 9 bases, and 12 bases lay in between. The CDR3 contains 14 residues. Germline lookup yields CDR1 LNHDA and CDR2 SQIVND (reference sequence). CDR3 region: CASSIDRWRGIQYF. CDR3 DNA sequence: TGTGCCAGTAGTATAGACAGGTGGAGGGGCATTCAGTACTTC.

This chain joins TRBV30 and TRBJ2-7; 8 bases match TRBD2. Looked up from germline, CDR1 is GTSNPN and CDR2 is SVGIG (reference sequence). There are 15 residues in the CDR3. The V and J ends lost 4 bases and 5 bases, in that order; junction bases with no gene match: 13. This CDR3 reads CAWTPRGGRRHEQYF. CDR3 nucleotide sequence: TGTGCCTGGACCCCTAGGGGCGGGAGGCGACACGAGCAGTACTTC.

This clone was counted a few times. The CDR3 loop is CASSPLATDQPQHF. The CDR3 region has the DNA TGTGCCAGCTCACCTTTGGCGACCGATCAGCCCCAGCATTTT. V and J are TRBV18 and TRBJ1-5, with no clear D. This CDR3 is 14 amino acids long. V lost 3 bases and J lost 5, with 11 bases in between. In germline, CDR1 is KGHSH, CDR2 LQKENI.

In this sample, this clone turned up a few times. The chain recombines TRBV7-8 with TRBJ2-1, with 9 bases matching TRBD2. This CDR3 contains 15 residues. The junction had 6 bases not matched to a gene; V was cut back by 5 bases and J by 4 bases. Germline V CDR1 and CDR2: SGHVS, FQNEAQ. This CDR3 reads CASSLRLAVYNEQFF. The CDR3 DNA is TGTGCCAGCAGCCTCCGACTAGCGGTATACAATGAGCAGTTCTTC.

This chain connects TRBV19 to TRBJ1-1; TRBD1 aligns across 9 bases. The V and J ends lost 6 bases and 4 bases, in that order; junction bases with no gene match: 6. Germline V gives CDR1 LNHDA, CDR2 SQIVND (reference sequence). CDR3 length: 14 residues. CDR3 sequence: CASSLQGAGTEAFF. CDR3 DNA: TGTGCCAGTAGCCTACAGGGGGCAGGCACTGAAGCTTTCTTT.

This chain links TRBV19 with TRBJ2-7; the D gene is possibly TRBD2 (6 bases). This CDR3 is built from 17 residues. Germline values: CDR1 LNHDA, CDR2 SQIVND (reference sequence). V was shortened by 3 bases and J by 2 bases, with 20 bases between the two germline ends. CDR3 in DNA: TGTGCCAGTAGTATCGTTTTTTCAGGGACTCAAACCTACGAGCAGTACTTC. Amino acid sequence: CASSIVFSGTQTYEQYF.

The chain joins TRBV11-1 to TRBJ2-5, with 11 positions matching TRBD2. The germline V gene has CDR1 SGHAT and CDR2 FQDESV (reference sequence). Unmatched junction bases numbered 9, after V lost 5 bases and J lost 7 bases. CDR3 length: 15 amino acids. CDR3 amino acids: CASSPPGLAAGTQYF. The CDR3 nucleotides are TGTGCCAGCAGCCCGCCGGGACTAGCGGCGGGGACCCAGTACTTC.